Each of the 21 T cell receptor beta chains below was sequenced from the same sample in a study of CD8+CD57+ T cells in acquired aplastic anemia. CDR3 and TCR beta VDJ profiling relied on a genomic DNA template. Via MiXCR, TCRdb re-called the reads, giving one row per CDR3 protein. The sample has more than 250,000 distinct CDR3 sequences, 45% to 65% seen once; the top ten hold roughly 8%. The sample comprised sorted CD4+, CD8+, or CD8+CD57+ T cells (not recorded which) from PBMCs. The receptors shown here come from a human donor with severe aplastic anemia or a healthy control (not recorded which).

The V gene is TRBV2, the J gene TRBJ1-1; D uncertain. Germline lookup yields CDR1 SNHLY and CDR2 FYNNEI. Trimming stripped 7 bases from V and 0 bases from J, with 9 bases between. This CDR3 has 13 residues. The CDR3 bases are TGTGCCAGCACCAGATTTCTGAACACTGAAGCTTTCTTT. Protein product: CASTRFLNTEAFF.

The rearrangement uses TRBV5-1 and TRBJ1-2; D unresolved. The CDR3 runs to 13 residues. The germline CDR1 and CDR2 sequences are SGHRS and YFSETQ. V was clipped by 7 bases and J by 4 bases, with 14 bases between them. The CDR3 DNA sequence: TGCGCCAGCTCGCTGCCAGGCTCCTATGGCTACACCTTC. This codes for CASSLPGSYGYTF.

The chain links TRBV7-2 to TRBJ1-6, with 8 bases fitting TRBD1. The CDR3 is 14 amino acids. The trim removed 4 bases at V and 8 bases at J, leaving 4 bases unmatched. Per germline, CDR1 SGHTA and CDR2 FQGNSA. In DNA form, the CDR3 reads TGTGCCAGCAGCTCAGGGGGCTCTTATTCACCCCTCCACTTT. Its protein product is CASSSGGSYSPLHF.

This clonotype came up many times. The chain has TRBV12-3 or TRBV12-4 and TRBJ2-1, with 7 positions matching TRBD1. There are 14 residues in the CDR3. The junction had 6 bases not matched to a gene; V was cut back by 5 bases and J by 5 bases. The CDR3, as DNA: TGTGCCAGCAGTCCGACGACAGGGAACAATGAGCAGTTCTTC. It encodes CASSPTTGNNEQFF.

V usage is TRBV5-5 and J usage is TRBJ1-6; possibly TRBD1 for D (5 bases). CDR1 is SGHKS and CDR2 is YYEKEE in the germline V gene (reference sequence). This CDR3 spans 13 amino acids. V was trimmed by 5 bases and J by 8 bases, leaving 11 bases between them. The CDR3 DNA reads TGTGCCAGCAGATGGGACGGCCATTCACCCCTCCACTTT. Protein sequence: CASRWDGHSPLHF.

This clonotype was seen a handful of times. The chain joins TRBV20-1 to TRBJ2-7; D gene uncertain. V lost 1 base, J lost 2 bases, and 3 bases lay in between. Per germline, CDR1 DFQATT and CDR2 SNEGSKA (reference sequence). The CDR3 consists of 11 residues. The CDR3 bases are TGCAGTGCTAGAGCCGCCTACGAGCAGTACTTC. Translating it yields CSARAAYEQYF.

The genes are TRBV20-1 and TRBJ2-1; 9 bases align to TRBD2. J lost 2 bases, V lost 7 bases, and 6 bases had no gene match. The CDR3 is made up of 14 amino acids. CDR1 and CDR2 from the germline V gene are DFQATT and SNEGSKA (reference sequence). CDR3 protein: CSVETSGAYNEQFF. Here the CDR3 DNA reads TGCAGTGTCGAGACTAGCGGAGCCTACAATGAGCAGTTCTTC.

This chain connects TRBV24-1 to TRBJ2-2; the D gene is possibly TRBD1 (5 bases). CDR1 KGHDR and CDR2 SFDVKD come from the germline V gene. The CDR3 extends over 15 amino acids. The V end was cut by 4 bases, the J end by 0 bases, with 8 bases between. CDR3 nucleotide sequence: TGTGCCACCAGTGACAGCAGGGCGAACACCGGGGAGCTGTTTTTT. This encodes CATSDSRANTGELFF.

This clonotype was recorded at least ten times. This chain joins TRBV28 and TRBJ1-1, with D hard to call. Germline-derived CDR1 and CDR2 are MDHEN and SYDVKM. V lost 3 bases to trimming and J lost 3 bases, with 8 bases between them. The length of the CDR3 is 13 residues. CDR3: CASSLLGDTEAFF. The CDR3 DNA sequence: TGTGCCAGCAGTTTGTTGGGCGACACTGAAGCTTTCTTT.

The chain links TRBV2 to TRBJ2-3; no definite D call. This CDR3 contains 10 residues. Germline values: CDR1 SNHLY, CDR2 FYNNEI. The germline V and J ends were trimmed by 8 bases and 5 bases, with 5 bases remaining between them. CDR3 sequence: CASGVDTQYF. CDR3 in DNA: TGTGCCAGCGGGGTAGATACGCAGTATTTT.

This chain links TRBV20-1 with TRBJ2-7; the match to TRBD2 covers 12 bases. The V and J ends lost 6 bases and 7 bases, in that order; junction bases with no gene match: 13. Per the germline V gene, CDR1 is DFQATT and CDR2 is SNEGSKA (reference sequence). The CDR3 totals 15 residues. The CDR3 region is CSARTSGKATGEQYF. DNA for the CDR3: TGCAGTGCCCGGACTAGCGGGAAAGCCACCGGGGAGCAGTACTTC.

J is TRBJ1-5 and V is TRBV2; D unclear. The length of the CDR3 is 16 residues. The V end lost 4 bases, the J end lost 2 bases, and 15 bases lay between the germline ends. CDR1 is SNHLY and CDR2 is FYNNEI in the germline V gene. CDR3 bases: TGTGCCAGCAGTGTAACCGAGGCGGAGGGCAATCAGCCCCAGCATTTT. Protein: CASSVTEAEGNQPQHF.

Ten or more counts support this clonotype. The J gene is TRBJ1-2, the V gene TRBV7-2; unclear D gene. The germline V and J ends were trimmed by 5 bases and 8 bases, with 15 bases remaining between them. The length of the CDR3 is 13 residues. In germline, CDR1 is SGHTA, CDR2 FQGNSA. The CDR3 DNA sequence: TGTGCCAGCAGCAATCCAACATTGGGGGGCTACACCTTC. It yields the protein CASSNPTLGGYTF.

With respect to this clonotype: An end of the junction does not agree with germline; a read error may underlie this. The CDR3 DNA reads TGTGCTAGCAGCTTAGCTGGCGGGGGTTCTTACAATGAGCAGTTCTTC. Its translation: CASSLAGGGSYNEQFF. V and J are TRBV7-7 and TRBJ2-1, with 7 bases fitting TRBD2. Germline V gene sequence: CDR1 SSHAT, CDR2 FNYEAQ (reference sequence). The CDR3 is 16 amino acids.

The chain links TRBV29-1 to TRBJ1-4; tentative D call: TRBD1 (5 bases). The CDR3 length is 15 residues. Per germline, CDR1 SQVTM and CDR2 ANQGSEA. V lost 4 bases and J lost 0, with 12 bases in between. The CDR3 is CSVGLTGATNEKLFF. CDR3 DNA sequence: TGCAGCGTTGGTCTTACAGGTGCAACTAATGAAAAACTGTTTTTT.

This sequence joins TRBV7-9 and TRBJ1-6; 10 nucleotides match TRBD1. Germline V gene lookup returns CDR1 SEHNR and CDR2 FQNEAQ (reference sequence). V trimming: 6 bases; J trimming: 7 bases; junction bases outside the gene matches: 3. This CDR3 contains 14 residues. The CDR3 region is CASSGQGENSPLHF. In DNA, the CDR3 is TGTGCCAGCAGTGGACAGGGGGAGAATTCACCCCTCCACTTT.

This chain uses TRBV2 with TRBJ1-2; perhaps TRBD1 as D (6 bases). Per the germline V gene, CDR1 is SNHLY and CDR2 is FYNNEI. The CDR3 is 13 residues long. V gave up 5 bases and J gave up 1 base, with 8 bases separating them. In DNA form, the CDR3 reads TGTGCCAGCAGTAAGGACAGTAACTATGGCTACACCTTC. The encoded protein is CASSKDSNYGYTF.

This clonotype came up many times. V gene TRBV7-6 combines with J gene TRBJ1-2; 10 nucleotides line up with TRBD1. V dropped 5 bases and J dropped 7; count of bases not matched to a gene: 10. Germline V lookup: CDR1 SGHVS, CDR2 FNYEAQ. The CDR3 runs to 15 residues. The CDR3 nucleotides are TGTGCCAGCAGCCCCGAGGAGACAGGGGGCGTTGGCTACACCTTC. Protein: CASSPEETGGVGYTF.

About this clonotype: Germline is not matched at one junction end, which may reflect a read error. This chain connects TRBV10-3 to TRBJ1-1, with D possibly TRBD1 on 5 matching bases. The CDR3 extends over 15 amino acids. Germline values: CDR1 ENHRY, CDR2 SYGVKD. The CDR3 loop is CSISDPTEPDTEAFF. CDR3 DNA: TGTTCCATCAGTGACCCGACAGAGCCGGACACTGAAGCTTTCTTT.

The chain couples TRBV2 to TRBJ2-7, with TRBD2 identical over 9 bases. Germline loops: CDR1 SNHLY, CDR2 FYNNEI. CDR3 length equals 13 residues. Trimming at V came to 9 bases and at J to 5 bases, leaving 8 bases not matched to a gene. CDR3 protein: CARKREAMDEQYF. The CDR3 region has the DNA TGTGCCAGAAAGCGGGAGGCCATGGACGAGCAGTACTTC.

This clonotype was observed a single time. This chain uses TRBV20-1 with TRBJ1-2; D may be TRBD1 (5 bases). CDR3 length: 13 amino acids. Trimming left V 3 bases short and J 7 bases short, with 15 bases between. CDR1 is DFQATT, CDR2 SNEGSKA, per germline (reference sequence). Here the CDR3 reads CSASVEGTRGYTF. The CDR3, as DNA: TGCAGTGCTAGTGTGGAGGGGACTCGTGGCTACACCTTC.